This record covers a single T cell receptor beta chain. Germline V gives CDR1 SGHVS, CDR2 FQNEAQ. The CDR3 has 15 amino acids. Trimming removed 6 bases from V and 5 bases from J; junction bases left unmatched: 9. The data were produced by immunoSEQ multiplex PCR, yet TCRdb's version contains in-frame clones alone and is incomplete. The sample yields approximately 80,000 clones, around 90% seen once. The data belong to a study of blood T cell repertoires in COVID-19. The clonotype was recovered from a human donor in a cohort sampled during active COVID-19. The genes are TRBV7-8 and TRBJ1-2; TRBD1 matches at 10 bases. Sequencing was carried out using peripheral blood. The CDR3 DNA reads as TGTGCCAGCAGTGGGGGCGACAGGGGGCTGTATGGCTACACCTTC. Its translation: CASSGGDRGLYGYTF.